Each of the 3 T cell receptor beta chains below was sequenced from the same sample in a study of blood T cell repertoires in COVID-19. Sequenced by immunoSEQ multiplex PCR; TCRdb stores in-frame clones only, minus some. The repertoire holds 90,000 to 120,000 clones, with less than 85% as singletons. Material: peripheral blood. The receptors come from a middle-aged woman with acute or convalescent COVID-19.

The rearrangement joins TRBV28 to TRBJ1-3, with D maybe TRBD1 (6 bases). Germline lookup yields CDR1 MDHEN and CDR2 SYDVKM. The ends were cut back, 4 bases at V and 0 bases at J, with 10 bases in the middle. There are 15 residues in the CDR3. This chain's CDR3 is CASSSGVFSGNTIYF. The CDR3 DNA follows: TGTGCCAGCAGTTCAGGGGTCTTCTCTGGAAACACCATATATTTT.

This clone was seen ten or more times. The chain joins TRBV7-9 to TRBJ1-4, with a weak D call TRBD1 (6 bases). Per germline, CDR1 SEHNR and CDR2 FQNEAQ (reference sequence). The CDR3 length is 15 residues. V lost 4 bases to trimming and J lost 8 bases, with 17 bases between them. In nucleotides, the CDR3 is TGTGCCAGCAGCTCCTACAGGGATGTTTGGGAAAAACTGTTTTTT. Protein product: CASSSYRDVWEKLFF.

The J gene is TRBJ1-6, the V gene TRBV11-1; D call uncertain. The CDR3 is 14 residues long. The V end lost 3 bases, the J end lost 11 bases, and 14 bases lay between the germline ends. Per germline, CDR1 SGHAT and CDR2 FQDESV (reference sequence). The CDR3 region has the DNA TGTGCCAGCAGCTTCTTGGAGGGATCAGCACCCCTCCACTTT. Residues: CASSFLEGSAPLHF.